This T cell receptor beta chain was retrieved from a study of cytomegalovirus exposure and HLA in healthy donors. General study findings and limits: About 87% or about 30% of the time was how often most TCR beta V segments were productive, according to an earlier analysis.

A few counts support this clone. As yet, its antigen is unknown. The CDR3 runs 14 residues. Between the trimmed V and J ends, which lost 3 bases and 2 bases, there was a span of 10 bases. From germline, CDR1 is LNHDA and CDR2 SQIVND (reference sequence). 13 Jbeta primers and 60 Vbeta primers were used for the PCR. TCRdb's table, derived via immunoSEQ multiplex PCR, lists solely in-frame clones and lacks some. The sample consists of roughly 70,000 clones, roughly 79% of them appearing once. The TCR comes from a man between 50 and 59 years old in good health and CMV-seronegative. The genes are TRBV19 and TRBJ1-1, with a tentative D call TRBD1 (5 bases). The sample consisted of PBMCs. The CDR3: CASSIGRANTEAFF. In DNA form, the CDR3 reads TGTGCCAGTAGTATCGGCAGGGCCAACACTGAAGCTTTCTTT.